The 20 T cell receptor beta chains below were found in one sample sequenced in a study of CD4 T cells in relation to SARS-CoV-2 and coronaviruses. These receptors have no identified antigens. Profiling relied on immunoSEQ multiplex PCR, and the TCRdb table lists in-frame clones only, not all of them. This sample has more than 35,000 clones; 75% to 85% occur once, and the top ten carry roughly 3%. Material: memory CD4+ T cells from PBMCs, cultured in vitro. These receptor sequences come from an adult with COVID-19.

The J gene is TRBJ1-1, the V gene TRBV29-1; D ambiguous. The V gene lost 7 bases and the J gene lost 3 bases, with 9 bases spanning the gap. Germline loops: CDR1 SQVTM, CDR2 ANQGSEA. This CDR3 region has 11 residues. Here the CDR3 reads CSGGRDTEAFF. CDR3 coding DNA: TGCAGCGGTGGGAGGGACACTGAAGCTTTCTTT.

The V and J genes are TRBV19 and TRBJ2-7, with D possibly matching TRBD2 (6 bases). Germline assignment: CDR1 LNHDA and CDR2 SQIVND (reference sequence). V shed 1 base and J shed 3 bases, with 10 bases lying between them. The CDR3 is 14 amino acids. The CDR3 sequence is CASSIGSGLYEQYF. CDR3 coding DNA: TGTGCCAGTAGTATAGGTAGCGGACTCTACGAGCAGTACTTC.

This clone was seen only a few times. The CDR3 nucleotides are TGTGCCAGCAGCCCCGGAGGGGGGATTACTGAAGCTTTCTTT. Amino acid sequence: CASSPGGGITEAFF. This chain joins TRBV7-9 and TRBJ1-1; the D gene is possibly TRBD1 (6 bases). In germline, CDR1 is SEHNR, CDR2 FQNEAQ (reference sequence). Deletions cut 5 bases from V and 5 bases from J, with 15 bases between. CDR3 length: 14 residues.

This clone turned up a few times. The chain combines TRBV9 with TRBJ2-3, with TRBD2 matching 9 bases. Germline CDR1 is SGDLS and CDR2 is YYNGEE. The length of the CDR3 is 16 residues. Trimming at V came to 0 bases and at J to 0 bases, leaving 2 bases not matched to a gene. DNA of the CDR3: TGTGCCAGCAGCGTAGGACTAGCGGAAAGCACAGATACGCAGTATTTT. This encodes CASSVGLAESTDTQYF.

The rearrangement uses TRBV11-2 and TRBJ1-1; 10 bases line up with TRBD1. This CDR3 is built from 15 residues. After removal of 5 bases from V and 4 bases from J, the junction contained 7 bases not matched to a gene. The germline CDR1 and CDR2 sequences are SGHAT and FQNNGV. The chain's CDR3 is CASSPLTGGGTEAFF. Written as DNA, the CDR3 is TGTGCCAGCAGCCCCTTGACAGGGGGCGGCACTGAAGCTTTCTTT.

This chain connects TRBV28 to TRBJ1-5, with D possibly matching TRBD1 (6 bases). Per germline, CDR1 MDHEN and CDR2 SYDVKM. V lost 5 bases and J lost 3, with 14 bases in between. This CDR3 contains 15 residues. DNA for the CDR3: TGTGCCAGCAGTGGAGACAGGCGATACAATCAGCCCCAGCATTTT. The encoded protein is CASSGDRRYNQPQHF.

This chain connects TRBV28 to TRBJ2-5, with 8 bases aligning to TRBD1. Germline-derived CDR1 and CDR2 are MDHEN and SYDVKM. With 4 bases clipped from V and 2 bases from J, the junction kept 0 bases outside the gene matches. This CDR3 contains 13 residues. Here the CDR3 DNA reads TGTGCCAGCAGTTACAGGGGGCAAGAGACCCAGTACTTC. It encodes CASSYRGQETQYF.

The rearrangement links TRBV9 to TRBJ1-4, with a weak D call TRBD1 (5 bases). Germline V gene data show CDR1 as SGDLS and CDR2 as YYNGEE. With 1 base removed from V and 4 bases from J, the gap between germline ends came to 8 bases. This CDR3 region has 14 residues. CDR3 in amino acids: CASSVQGINEKLFF. CDR3 sequence (DNA): TGTGCCAGCAGCGTACAGGGCATTAATGAAAAACTGTTTTTT.

The chain is built from TRBV5-1 and TRBJ2-7, with 8 bases identical to TRBD1. The CDR3 is made up of 14 amino acids. Germline V gene data show CDR1 as SGHRS and CDR2 as YFSETQ. V lost 1 base, J lost 6 bases, and 6 bases stayed unmatched. The CDR3 DNA is TGCGCCAGCAGCTTGCGACAGGGGACGTCCGAGCAGTACTTC. Its translation: CASSLRQGTSEQYF.

CDR3 DNA: TGTGCCAGCAGTTATGGTCCCAGGGGAAAGAGTTATGGCTACACCTTC. The encoded protein is CASSYGPRGKSYGYTF. The rearrangement joins TRBV6-5 to TRBJ1-2; D perhaps matches TRBD1 (6 bases). The length of the CDR3 is 16 residues. V lost 3 bases and J lost 5, with 19 bases in between. Germline-derived CDR1 and CDR2 are MNHEY and SVGAGI.

The chain uses TRBV7-8 and TRBJ2-1; TRBD2 aligns across 13 bases. This CDR3 is 21 amino acids long. Trimming removed 5 bases from V and 2 bases from J; junction bases left unmatched: 18. Germline assignment: CDR1 SGHVS and CDR2 FQNEAQ. The CDR3 nucleotides are TGTGCCAGCAGCGCGCGGACTAGCGGGAGTAAGAGGAGAAACCCCTACAATGAGCAGTTCTTC. Translated, it gives CASSARTSGSKRRNPYNEQFF.

The chain has TRBV19 and TRBJ1-2; no clear D gene. V lost 3 bases and J lost 6, with 17 bases in between. CDR1 is LNHDA and CDR2 is SQIVND in the germline V gene (reference sequence). This CDR3 is built from 15 residues. As DNA, the CDR3 is TGTGCCAGTAGTATTCCTTACGGGCAGTGGGATGGCTACACCTTC. It is translated as CASSIPYGQWDGYTF.

This clone was seen a few times. CDR3 nucleotides: TGTGCCAGCAGCCACACTAGCGGGAGCGGGTACGAGCAGTACTTC. Amino acid sequence: CASSHTSGSGYEQYF. V usage is TRBV7-6 and J usage is TRBJ2-7; 11 bases align to TRBD2. The V gene end was trimmed by 5 bases and the J gene end by 4 bases; junction bases not matched to a gene: 7. The CDR3 runs 15 residues. Germline V CDR1 and CDR2: SGHVS, FNYEAQ.

This clone was found a few times. The chain links TRBV19 to TRBJ1-6; 7 nucleotides align to TRBD1. This CDR3 is built from 15 residues. The germline V gene has CDR1 LNHDA and CDR2 SQIVND (reference sequence). The junction had 5 bases not matched to a gene; V was cut back by 3 bases and J by 6 bases. The CDR3 is CASSIPGQSNSPLHF. In nucleotides, the CDR3 is TGTGCCAGTAGTATCCCGGGACAGAGTAATTCACCCCTCCACTTT.

The chain is built from TRBV6-5 and TRBJ2-4; D is uncertain. The CDR3 covers 15 residues. CDR1 is MNHEY and CDR2 is SVGAGI in the germline V gene. V was trimmed by 6 bases and J by 0 bases, leaving 12 bases between them. The CDR3 DNA is TGTGCCAGCAGGATGGACGGCCTAGCCAAAAACATTCAGTACTTC. This codes for CASRMDGLAKNIQYF.

The V gene is TRBV4-2, the J gene TRBJ1-1, with no clear D. The length of the CDR3 is 16 residues. The V end lost 1 base, the J end lost 0 bases, and 12 bases lay between the germline ends. CDR1 and CDR2 from the germline V gene are LGHNA and YNFKEQ. The CDR3 DNA follows: TGTGCCAGCAGCCAAGCCACAGCATCTATGAACACTGAAGCTTTCTTT. It yields the protein CASSQATASMNTEAFF.

The chain couples TRBV29-1 to TRBJ2-7, with 8 bases identical to TRBD1. The CDR3 spans 13 residues. V dropped 3 bases and J dropped 4; count of bases not matched to a gene: 5. The germline V gene has CDR1 SQVTM and CDR2 ANQGSEA. The CDR3 DNA sequence: TGCAGCGTTGAGGCAGGGGGCGGGTACGAGCAGTACTTC. The encoded protein is CSVEAGGGYEQYF.

In its sample, this clone was seen once. The chain combines TRBV5-4 with TRBJ2-4; D possibly corresponds to TRBD1 (5 bases). Germline CDR1 is SGHNT and CDR2 is YYREEE (reference sequence). The CDR3 is made up of 15 amino acids. V was pared by 2 bases and J by 2 bases, with 11 bases between. Written as DNA, the CDR3 is TGTGCCAGCAGCTTTCAGGGTCGCCCCAAAAACATTCAGTACTTC. This gives the protein CASSFQGRPKNIQYF.

The chain is built from TRBV19 and TRBJ1-5, with D uncertain. Germline CDR1 and CDR2: LNHDA and SQIVND (reference sequence). The CDR3 is made up of 16 amino acids. V shed 1 base and J shed 5 bases, with 15 bases lying between them. The CDR3 here is CASSIVWTGGDQPQHF. In DNA form, the CDR3 reads TGTGCCAGTAGTATAGTCTGGACCGGTGGCGATCAGCCCCAGCATTTT. Variable domain in full (rest from reference TRBV19 and TRBJ1-5): DGGITQSPKYLFRKEGQNVTLSCEQNLNHDAMYWYRQDPGQGLRLIYYSQIVNDFQKGDIAEGYSVSREKKESFPLTVTSAQKNPTAFYLCASSIVWTGGDQPQHFGDGTRLSIL.

The genes are TRBV28 and TRBJ2-4, with D tentatively TRBD2 (7 bases). V shed 2 bases and J shed 9 bases, with 17 bases lying between them. This CDR3 has 15 residues. The germline V gene encodes CDR1 MDHEN and CDR2 SYDVKM. DNA for the CDR3: TGTGCCAGCAGTTTAGGGGGGGCCGACCCGGGCATTCAGTACTTC. Translating gives CASSLGGADPGIQYF.